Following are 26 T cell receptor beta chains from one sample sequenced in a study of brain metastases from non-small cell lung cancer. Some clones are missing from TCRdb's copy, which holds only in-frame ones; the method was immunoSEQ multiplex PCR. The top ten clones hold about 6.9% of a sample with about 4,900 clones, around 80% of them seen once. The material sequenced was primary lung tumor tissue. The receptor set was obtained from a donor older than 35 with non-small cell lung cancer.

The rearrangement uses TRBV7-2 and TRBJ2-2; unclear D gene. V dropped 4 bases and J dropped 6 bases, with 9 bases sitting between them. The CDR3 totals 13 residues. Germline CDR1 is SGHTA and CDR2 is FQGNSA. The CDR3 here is CASSSYRSGELFF. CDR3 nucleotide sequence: TGTGCCAGCAGCTCGTACCGGTCCGGGGAGCTGTTTTTT.

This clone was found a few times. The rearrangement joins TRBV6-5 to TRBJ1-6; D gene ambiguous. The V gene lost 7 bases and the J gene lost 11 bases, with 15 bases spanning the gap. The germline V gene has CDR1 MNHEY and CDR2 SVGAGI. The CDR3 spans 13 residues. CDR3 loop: CASNGRETTPLHF. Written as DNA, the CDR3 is TGTGCCAGCAATGGGAGGGAAACAACACCCCTCCACTTT.

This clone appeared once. CDR3 in amino acids: CASSDPRLIYGYTF. The CDR3 bases are TGCGCCAGCAGTGATCCACGGCTGATCTATGGCTACACCTTC. This rearrangement joins TRBV5-1 to TRBJ1-2; D remains unclear. V lost 5 bases to trimming and J lost 4 bases, with 15 bases between them. The CDR3 sequence is 14 residues long. CDR1 is SGHRS and CDR2 is YFSETQ in the germline V gene.

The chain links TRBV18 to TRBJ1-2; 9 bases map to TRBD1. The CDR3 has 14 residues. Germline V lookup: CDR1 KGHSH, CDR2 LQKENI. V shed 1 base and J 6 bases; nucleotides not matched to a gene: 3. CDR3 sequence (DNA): TGTGCCAGCTCACCACGGGGACAGGGAGATGGCTACACCTTC. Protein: CASSPRGQGDGYTF.

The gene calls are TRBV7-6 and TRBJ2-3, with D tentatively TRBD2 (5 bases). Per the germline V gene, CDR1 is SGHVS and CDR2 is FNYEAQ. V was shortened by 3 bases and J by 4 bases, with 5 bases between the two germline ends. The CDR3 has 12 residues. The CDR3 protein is CASSFGADTQYF. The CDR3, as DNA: TGTGCCAGCAGCTTCGGGGCAGATACGCAGTATTTT.

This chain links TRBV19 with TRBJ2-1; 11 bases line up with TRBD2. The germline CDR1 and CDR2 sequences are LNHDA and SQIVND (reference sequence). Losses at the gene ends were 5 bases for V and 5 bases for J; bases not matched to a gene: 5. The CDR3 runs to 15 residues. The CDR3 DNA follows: TGTGCCAGTAGTGACTTACTAGCGGGGGACAATGAGCAGTTCTTC. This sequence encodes CASSDLLAGDNEQFF.

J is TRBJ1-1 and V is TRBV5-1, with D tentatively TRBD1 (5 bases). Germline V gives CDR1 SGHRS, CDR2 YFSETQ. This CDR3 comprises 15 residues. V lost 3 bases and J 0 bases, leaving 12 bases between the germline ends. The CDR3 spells CASSWETEVNTEAFF. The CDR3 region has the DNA TGCGCCAGCAGCTGGGAGACAGAAGTGAACACTGAAGCTTTCTTT.

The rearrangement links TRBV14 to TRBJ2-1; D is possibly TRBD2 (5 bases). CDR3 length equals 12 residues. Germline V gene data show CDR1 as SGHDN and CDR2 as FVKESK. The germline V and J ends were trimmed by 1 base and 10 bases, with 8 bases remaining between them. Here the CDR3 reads CASSQAGLEQFF. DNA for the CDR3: TGTGCCAGCAGCCAAGCTGGACTCGAGCAGTTCTTC.

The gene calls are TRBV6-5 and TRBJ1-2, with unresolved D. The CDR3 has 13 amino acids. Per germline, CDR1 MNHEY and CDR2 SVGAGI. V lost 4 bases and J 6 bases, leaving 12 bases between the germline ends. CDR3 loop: CASSLYLSNGYTF. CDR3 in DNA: TGTGCCAGCAGTTTGTACTTGTCGAATGGCTACACCTTC.

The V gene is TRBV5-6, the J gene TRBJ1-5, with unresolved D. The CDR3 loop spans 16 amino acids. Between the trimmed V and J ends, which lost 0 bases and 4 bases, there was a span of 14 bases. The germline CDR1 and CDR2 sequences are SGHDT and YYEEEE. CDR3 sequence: CASSLGTDSFNQPQHF. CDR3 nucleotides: TGTGCCAGCAGCTTGGGAACAGACTCCTTTAATCAGCCCCAGCATTTT.

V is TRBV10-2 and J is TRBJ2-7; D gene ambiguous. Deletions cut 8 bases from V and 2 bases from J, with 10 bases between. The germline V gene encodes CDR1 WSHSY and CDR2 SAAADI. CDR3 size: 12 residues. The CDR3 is CASGRSTYEQYV. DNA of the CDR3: TGCGCCAGCGGACGTAGTACCTACGAGCAGTACGTC.

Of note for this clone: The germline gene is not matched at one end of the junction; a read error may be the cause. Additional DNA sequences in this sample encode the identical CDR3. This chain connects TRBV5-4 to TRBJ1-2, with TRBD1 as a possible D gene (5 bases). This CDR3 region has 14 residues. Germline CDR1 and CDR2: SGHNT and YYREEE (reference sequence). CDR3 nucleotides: TGTGCCAGCAGCCTCGGGGGTGCGGACTATGGCTACACTTTC. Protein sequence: CASSLGGADYGYTF.

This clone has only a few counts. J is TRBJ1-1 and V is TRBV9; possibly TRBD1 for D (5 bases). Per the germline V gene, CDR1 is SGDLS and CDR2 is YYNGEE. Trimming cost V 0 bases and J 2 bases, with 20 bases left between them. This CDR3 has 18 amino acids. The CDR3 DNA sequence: TGTGCCAGCAGCGTAGGACTTGGGGGGTCTAGGCCAAACACTGAAGCTTTCTTT. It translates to CASSVGLGGSRPNTEAFF.

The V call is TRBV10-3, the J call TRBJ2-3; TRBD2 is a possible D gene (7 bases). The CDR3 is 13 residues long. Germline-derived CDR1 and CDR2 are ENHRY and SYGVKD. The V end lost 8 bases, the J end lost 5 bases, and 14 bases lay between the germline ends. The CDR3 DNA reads TGTGCCATCTCTAGGGGGGGCCAAGATACGCAGTATTTT. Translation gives CAISRGGQDTQYF.

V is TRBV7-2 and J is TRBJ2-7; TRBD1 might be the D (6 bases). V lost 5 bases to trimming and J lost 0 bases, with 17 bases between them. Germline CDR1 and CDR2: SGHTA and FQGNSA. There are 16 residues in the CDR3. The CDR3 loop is CASSIQGYVSSYEQYF. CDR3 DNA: TGTGCCAGCAGCATCCAGGGGTATGTAAGCTCCTACGAGCAGTACTTC.

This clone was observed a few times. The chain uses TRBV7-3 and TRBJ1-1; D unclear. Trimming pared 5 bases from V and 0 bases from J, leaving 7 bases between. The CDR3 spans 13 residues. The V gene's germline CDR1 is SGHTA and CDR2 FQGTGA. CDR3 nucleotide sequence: TGTGCCAGCAGCCTTCAGATGAACACTGAAGCTTTCTTT. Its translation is CASSLQMNTEAFF.

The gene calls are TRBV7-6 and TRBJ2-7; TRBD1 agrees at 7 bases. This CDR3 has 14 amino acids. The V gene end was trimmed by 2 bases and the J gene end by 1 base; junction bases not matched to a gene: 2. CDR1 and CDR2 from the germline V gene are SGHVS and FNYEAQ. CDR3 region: CASSLQGQSYEQYF. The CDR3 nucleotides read TGTGCCAGCAGCTTACAGGGACAGTCCTACGAGCAGTACTTC.

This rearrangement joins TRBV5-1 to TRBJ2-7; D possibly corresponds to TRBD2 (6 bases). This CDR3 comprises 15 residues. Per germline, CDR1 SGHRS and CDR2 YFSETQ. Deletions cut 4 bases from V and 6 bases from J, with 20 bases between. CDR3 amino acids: CASSQRRAQTSEQYF. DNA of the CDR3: TGCGCCAGCAGCCAGAGGAGGGCACAGACTTCCGAGCAGTACTTC.

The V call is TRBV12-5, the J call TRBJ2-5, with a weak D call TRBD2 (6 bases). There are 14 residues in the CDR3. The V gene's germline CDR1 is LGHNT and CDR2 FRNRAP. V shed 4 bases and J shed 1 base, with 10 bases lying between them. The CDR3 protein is CASGYIAAQETQYF. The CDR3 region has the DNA TGTGCTAGTGGTTATATAGCGGCCCAAGAGACCCAGTACTTC.

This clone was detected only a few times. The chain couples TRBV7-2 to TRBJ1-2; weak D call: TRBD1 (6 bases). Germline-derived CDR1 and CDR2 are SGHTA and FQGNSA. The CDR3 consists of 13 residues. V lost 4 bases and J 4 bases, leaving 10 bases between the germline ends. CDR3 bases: TGTGCCAGCAGCTCTCGGGACACCTATGGCTACACCTTC. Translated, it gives CASSSRDTYGYTF.

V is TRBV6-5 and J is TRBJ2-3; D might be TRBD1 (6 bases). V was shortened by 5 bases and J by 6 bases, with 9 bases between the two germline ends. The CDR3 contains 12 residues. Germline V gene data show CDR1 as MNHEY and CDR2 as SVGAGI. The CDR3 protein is CASSPGADTQYF. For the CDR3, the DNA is TGTGCCAGCAGTCCAGGGGCGGATACGCAGTATTTT.

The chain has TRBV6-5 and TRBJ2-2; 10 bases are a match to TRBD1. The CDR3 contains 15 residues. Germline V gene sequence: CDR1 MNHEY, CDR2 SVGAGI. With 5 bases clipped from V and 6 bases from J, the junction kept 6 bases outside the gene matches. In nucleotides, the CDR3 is TGTGCCAGCAGTATGACAGGGGGCGCCTCCGGGGAGCTGTTTTTT. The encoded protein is CASSMTGGASGELFF.

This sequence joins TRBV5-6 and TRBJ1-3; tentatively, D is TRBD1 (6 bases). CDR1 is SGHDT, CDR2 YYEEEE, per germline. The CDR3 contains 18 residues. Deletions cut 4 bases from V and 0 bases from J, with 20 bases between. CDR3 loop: CASSLTPGGPSSGNTIYF. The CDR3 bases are TGTGCCAGCAGCCTCACACCCGGGGGGCCGAGCTCTGGAAACACCATATATTTT.

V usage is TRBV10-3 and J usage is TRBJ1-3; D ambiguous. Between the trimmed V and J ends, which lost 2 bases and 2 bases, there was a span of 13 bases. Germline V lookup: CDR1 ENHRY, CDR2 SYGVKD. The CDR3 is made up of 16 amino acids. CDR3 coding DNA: TGTGCCATCAGTGAGGCCTCAACAGAGACTGGAAACACCATATATTTT. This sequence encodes CAISEASTETGNTIYF.

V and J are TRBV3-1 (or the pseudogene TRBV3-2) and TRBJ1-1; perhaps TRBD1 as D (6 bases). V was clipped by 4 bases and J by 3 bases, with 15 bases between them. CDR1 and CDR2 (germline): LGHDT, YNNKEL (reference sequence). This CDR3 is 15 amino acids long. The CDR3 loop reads CASSPWGAKYTEAFF. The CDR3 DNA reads TGTGCCAGCAGCCCCTGGGGGGCGAAGTACACTGAAGCTTTCTTT.

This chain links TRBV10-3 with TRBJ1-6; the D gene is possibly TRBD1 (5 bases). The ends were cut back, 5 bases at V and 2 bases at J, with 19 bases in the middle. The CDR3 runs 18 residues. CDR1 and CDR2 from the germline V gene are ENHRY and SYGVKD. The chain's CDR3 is CAISRGSSGDPYNSPLHF. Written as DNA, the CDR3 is TGTGCCATCAGTCGAGGATCTTCCGGGGACCCCTATAATTCACCCCTCCACTTT.